These 14 T cell receptor beta chains share one sample of origin, sequenced in a study of Ad26.COV2.S vaccination and SARS-CoV-2 variants. Treatment: around 19 received Ad26.COV2.S at low or high dose, single or two shots; several received placebo; per-sample allocation not given. Sampling happened 63 days after the first vaccine or placebo injection. The repertoire was sequenced with immunoSEQ multiplex PCR; TCRdb's copy has only in-frame clones and lacks some. The sample contains roughly 350,000 clones, less than 90% of which appear only once. Sequencing used peripheral blood, obtained in a trial of Ad26.COV2.S vaccine versus placebo. The receptors come from a person between 18 and 65 years old who received the Ad26.COV2.S COVID-19 vaccine or a placebo.

The chain employs TRBV5-6 and TRBJ2-3; 14 bases line up with TRBD2. The CDR3 has 17 amino acids. With V trimmed by 4 bases and J by 2 bases, 6 bases remained unmatched. Germline V gene lookup returns CDR1 SGHDT and CDR2 YYEEEE. The CDR3 DNA reads as TGTGCCAGCAGCGTGGGACTAGCGGGGGCCCTCACAGATACGCAGTATTTT. Encoded protein: CASSVGLAGALTDTQYF.

The chain joins TRBV28 to TRBJ2-7, with D possibly being TRBD2 (6 bases). This CDR3 contains 16 residues. With 1 base removed from V and 5 bases from J, the gap between germline ends came to 18 bases. CDR1 and CDR2 from the germline V gene are MDHEN and SYDVKM. The CDR3: CASSLSPGTVQDEQYF. The CDR3 DNA is TGTGCCAGCAGTTTATCTCCCGGGACTGTCCAGGACGAGCAGTACTTC.

CDR3 DNA: TGTGCCAGCAGCTACCCGGCACGGAAGCTAGGGGGCTACACCTTC. This translates into CASSYPARKLGGYTF. The V call is TRBV7-2, the J call TRBJ1-2; D ambiguous. The CDR3 has 15 residues. V was shortened by 4 bases and J by 8 bases, with 20 bases between the two germline ends. In germline, CDR1 is SGHTA, CDR2 FQGNSA.

The gene calls are TRBV6-2 or TRBV6-3 and TRBJ1-5; 7 positions agree with TRBD1. Germline V gene sequence: CDR1 MNHEY, CDR2 SVGEGT. The V gene end was trimmed by 6 bases and the J gene end by 3 bases; junction bases not matched to a gene: 11. The CDR3 covers 16 residues. CDR3 bases: TGTGCCAGCAGCCTGACAGGGTTTATCAACAATCAGCCCCAGCATTTT. Translation gives CASSLTGFINNQPQHF.

This chain connects TRBV5-1 to TRBJ2-3; the D call may be TRBD1 or TRBD2 (5 bases each). Germline-derived CDR1 and CDR2 are SGHRS and YFSETQ. This CDR3 comprises 14 residues. V gave up 5 bases and J gave up 3 bases, with 13 bases separating them. The CDR3 DNA is TGCGCCAGCAGACGAGGGGAGCGAACAGATACGCAGTATTTT. Encoded protein: CASRRGERTDTQYF.

V usage is TRBV27 and J usage is TRBJ2-1, with D tentatively TRBD1 or TRBD2 (5 bases each). Trimming took off 6 bases at V and 6 bases at J, with 21 bases between the two ends. Germline V CDR1 and CDR2: MNHEY, SMNVEV (reference sequence). This CDR3 contains 16 residues. In DNA form, the CDR3 reads TGTGCCAGCAGGAAGGGACGGTTCCAGACTATCAATGAGCAGTTCTTC. Its translation: CASRKGRFQTINEQFF.

The V and J genes are TRBV6-2 or TRBV6-3 and TRBJ2-1; 10 positions match TRBD2. The length of the CDR3 is 16 residues. V trimming: 3 bases; J trimming: 2 bases; junction bases outside the gene matches: 4. Germline V CDR1 and CDR2: MNHEY, SVGEGT. The CDR3 spells CASSYSSGSPYNEQFF. CDR3 DNA: TGTGCCAGCAGTTATTCTAGCGGGAGCCCCTACAATGAGCAGTTCTTC.

This rearrangement joins TRBV5-4 to TRBJ2-5, with D possibly called TRBD1 or TRBD2 (5 bases each). CDR3 length: 14 residues. Germline CDR1 is SGHNT and CDR2 is YYREEE (reference sequence). Trimming removed 3 bases at V and 1 base at J, with 10 bases between. The CDR3 bases are TGTGCCAGCAGCTACCGGGACGGCCAAGAGACCCAGTACTTC. Encoded protein: CASSYRDGQETQYF.

The V call is TRBV6-4, the J call TRBJ1-1; no reliable D call. With 6 bases removed from V and 10 bases from J, the gap between germline ends came to 18 bases. Germline V CDR1 and CDR2: MRHNA, SNTAGT. This CDR3 has 13 residues. In DNA form, the CDR3 reads TGTGCCAGCAGCGATCGGAAGATAGGGCGAGCTTTCTTT. It is translated as CASSDRKIGRAFF.

The chain has TRBV7-6 and TRBJ2-6; D not certain. V gave up 2 bases and J gave up 0 bases, with 11 bases separating them. Germline V gene lookup returns CDR1 SGHVS and CDR2 FNYEAQ. CDR3 length equals 17 residues. The CDR3 bases are TGTGCCAGCAGCTTACGAGACATCCGCTCTGGGGCCAACGTCCTGACTTTC. Protein product: CASSLRDIRSGANVLTF.

The rearrangement joins TRBV3-1 (or the pseudogene TRBV3-2) to TRBJ1-6, with D uncertain. Trimming removed 1 base from V and 0 bases from J, with 7 bases in between. CDR3 length equals 16 residues. The germline V gene has CDR1 LGHDT and CDR2 YNNKEL (reference sequence). CDR3 region: CASSQAGLSYNSPLHF. CDR3 DNA sequence: TGTGCCAGCAGCCAAGCAGGACTCTCCTATAATTCACCCCTCCACTTT.

A single count supports this clone. The gene calls are TRBV27 and TRBJ2-7; possible D gene TRBD1, 5 bases. CDR1 is MNHEY and CDR2 is SMNVEV in the germline V gene (reference sequence). This CDR3 has 14 amino acids. Trimming shortened V by 6 bases and J by 6 bases, and 18 bases separated the two germline ends. CDR3 in DNA: TGTGCCAGCAGCCCCTGGGATCCTAGGGGCGAGCAGTACTTC. It yields the protein CASSPWDPRGEQYF.

V is TRBV6-2 or TRBV6-3 and J is TRBJ2-1, with 10 nucleotides matching TRBD2. Germline V gene lookup returns CDR1 MNHEY and CDR2 SVGEGT. There are 14 residues in the CDR3. The junction had 6 bases not matched to a gene; V was cut back by 4 bases and J by 9 bases. The CDR3 bases are TGTGCCAGCAGTTTAGCGGGAGGTTGGGGTGAGCAGTTCTTC. Protein sequence: CASSLAGGWGEQFF.

The CDR3 nucleotides read TGTGCCAGTAGTATGCAGGGAGAAGAGACCCAGTACTTC. Protein: CASSMQGEETQYF. The chain carries TRBV19 and TRBJ2-5, with D possibly being TRBD1 or TRBD2 (5 bases each). Germline assignment: CDR1 LNHDA and CDR2 SQIVND (reference sequence). The CDR3 extends over 13 amino acids. V shed 3 bases and J shed 3 bases, with 8 bases lying between them. The complete variable domain, with remaining parts taken from reference TRBV19 and TRBJ2-5, reads DGGITQSPKYLFRKEGQNVTLSCEQNLNHDAMYWYRQDPGQGLRLIYYSQIVNDFQKGDIAEGYSVSREKKESFPLTVTSAQKNPTAFYLCASSMQGEETQYFGPGTRLLVL.